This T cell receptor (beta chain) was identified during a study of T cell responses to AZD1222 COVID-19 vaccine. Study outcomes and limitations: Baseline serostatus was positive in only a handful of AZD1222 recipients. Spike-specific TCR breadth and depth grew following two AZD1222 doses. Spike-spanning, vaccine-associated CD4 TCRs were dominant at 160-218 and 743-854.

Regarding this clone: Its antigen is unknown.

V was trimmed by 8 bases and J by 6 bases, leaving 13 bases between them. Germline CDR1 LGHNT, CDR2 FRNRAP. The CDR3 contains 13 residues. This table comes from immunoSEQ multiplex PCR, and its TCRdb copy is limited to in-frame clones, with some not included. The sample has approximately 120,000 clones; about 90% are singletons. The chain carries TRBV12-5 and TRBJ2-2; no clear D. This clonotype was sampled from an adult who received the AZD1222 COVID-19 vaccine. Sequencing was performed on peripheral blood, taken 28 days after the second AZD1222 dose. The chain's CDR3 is CASRVGISGELFF. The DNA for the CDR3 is TGTGCTAGTCGAGTGGGGATTTCCGGGGAGCTGTTTTTT.